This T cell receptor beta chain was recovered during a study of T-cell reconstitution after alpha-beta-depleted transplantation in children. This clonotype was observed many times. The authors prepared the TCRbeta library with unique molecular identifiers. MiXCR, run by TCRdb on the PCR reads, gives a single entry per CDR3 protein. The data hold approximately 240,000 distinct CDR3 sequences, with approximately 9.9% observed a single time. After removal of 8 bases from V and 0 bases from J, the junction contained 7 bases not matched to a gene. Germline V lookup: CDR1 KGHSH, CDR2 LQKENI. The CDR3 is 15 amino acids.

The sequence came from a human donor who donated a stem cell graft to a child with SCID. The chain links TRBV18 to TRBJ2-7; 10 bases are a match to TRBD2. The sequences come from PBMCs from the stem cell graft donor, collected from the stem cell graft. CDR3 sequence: CASAISSGGSYEQYF. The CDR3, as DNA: TGTGCCAGCGCAATCTCTAGCGGGGGCTCCTACGAGCAGTACTTC.